This T cell receptor (beta chain) was retrieved from a study of blood T cell repertoires in COVID-19. V was clipped by 8 bases and J by 7 bases, with 12 bases between them. CDR1 and CDR2 (germline): SNHLY, FYNNEI. The CDR3 consists of 12 residues. The assay was immunoSEQ multiplex PCR, and TCRdb's table has in-frame clones only and misses some. The data contain 140,000 to 150,000 clones, more than 75% of them seen just once; the ten biggest clones take up about 1.2%. The sequence came from a woman in her twenties or thirties with acute COVID-19. The J gene is TRBJ2-1, the V gene TRBV2; TRBD2 might be the D (5 bases). The sample was PBMCs or T cells enriched from blood (not recorded which). DNA for the CDR3: TGTGCCAGCGGGAGTCGTTCAAATGAGCAGTTCTTC. This sequence encodes CASGSRSNEQFF.